Sequencing of this T cell receptor beta chain was carried out in a study of CD8 T cells in Susac syndrome (dated by TCRdb to 2018 to 2020). In the study overall: The study used repertoire sequencing to test whether antigen drove CD8+ T cell activation and differentiation in Susac syndrome. The study compared CD8+ T cell repertoire clonality among over ten healthy donors, 14 Susac syndrome patients and approximately 16 multiple sclerosis patients. What the authors observed across the whole study: The study acknowledged that relatively few individuals were included in the TCR sequencing and HLA analysis.

CDR1 SGHVS and CDR2 FQNEAQ are derived from the germline V gene. Reading from cysteine to phenylalanine, the CDR3 counts 15 amino acids. Here the CDR3 DNA is all that survives: 45 bases in frame from base 1. V loses 4 bases of germline sequence and J loses 5 bases, and the interval between the two ends is 15 bases. To note about this clonotype: What antigen it recognizes has not been identified. No much larger clonotype is one base removed from it; base qualities were not supplied.

Peripheral blood CD8+ and CD4+ T cells from healthy donors, Susac syndrome patients and multiple sclerosis patients were profiled by high-throughput TCR beta sequencing. The multiple sclerosis controls were treatment-naive patients whose relapsing-remitting disease, either stable or active, fulfilled the revised McDonald criteria. CD8+ TEMRA cells were enriched by FACS, while bulk CD8+ and CD4+ T cells were purified by magnetic negative isolation. Blood was collected in EDTA tubes and processed within 24 hours, with PBMCs isolated through density gradient centrifugation. PBMCs intended for TCR sequencing were cryopreserved in liquid nitrogen and thawed later in a water bath at 37 degrees C. The sorted or isolated CD4+, CD8+ and CD8+ TEMRA cells had a purity of 90% or higher. RNA was extracted using the RNeasy kit, and roughly 0.5 to 1 microgram was reverse transcribed with random hexamers. The immunoSEQ multiplex PCR assay, covering 54 Vbeta and 13 Jbeta segments, was used to amplify TCR beta CDR3 regions. Bias from PCR amplification was corrected by using a synthetic template baseline for primer optimization and for computational correction. As for the authors' bioinformatics: Reads were annotated to V, D and J genes according to IMGT and were analyzed with immunoSEQ Analyzer, with only productive sequences retained. To calculate clonality, Shannon entropy was normalized by log2 of the number of productive unique sequences and then subtracted from one. For each patient and control, public and private clones were evaluated within the 100 most prevalent clones. Clones were defined as Susac-specific if absent from the healthy and MS cohorts, from around 1,000 published viral clones and from other ImmuneACCESS disease sequences. The public sequencing data were trimmed at Q25 with fastp and processed into clonotypes with MiXCR by TCRdb, which kept only in-frame beta chains. Entries are consolidated by CDR3 protein sequence, retaining the most common genes and DNA. In this record, the V and J calls reflect TCRdb's handling and not the investigators' own analysis. Present in this sample are approximately 300,000 distinct CDR3 sequences, about 88% of which were seen just once. The top ten constitute under 0.2% of the sample.

Rearrangement joined TRBV7-8 to TRBJ2-1, with TRBD2 tentatively as D gene (5 bases match). This receptor was taken from a human donor with multiple sclerosis. Sequenced input: CD8+ T cells from PBMCs. The sequenced DNA is TGTGCCAGCAGCTCCACGGCGGGTGGAAACAATGAGCAGTTCTTC. The translation is CASSSTAGGNNEQFF.